These 10 T cell receptor beta chains originate from one sample sequenced in a study of molecular identifiers for immune sequencing clone quantification. Each CDR3 protein is one row after TCRdb ran MiXCR on the PCR reads. Of over 600,000 distinct CDR3 sequences in the sample, about 20% were seen once. Sequencing was done on a sample of naive CD8+ T cells from blood, with Jurkat cell RNA spiked in. Subset defined: FACS-sorted CD8+CD4-CCR7+CD45RA+ naive T cells. These receptors originate from a human donor in good health. Some libraries in this study had Jurkat cell RNA spiked in.

The table lists this clonotype with a few counts. This rearrangement joins TRBV7-7 to TRBJ1-1; possible D gene TRBD1, 6 bases. The CDR3 has 13 amino acids. In germline, CDR1 is SSHAT, CDR2 FNYEAQ (reference sequence). The germline V and J ends were trimmed by 4 bases and 5 bases, with 11 bases remaining between them. The CDR3 bases are TGTGCCAGCAGCTACTCACAGGGTACTGAAGCTTTCTTT. Translating gives CASSYSQGTEAFF.

This sequence joins TRBV12-3 or TRBV12-4 and TRBJ2-3; D unresolved. This CDR3 is built from 13 residues. V dropped 5 bases and J dropped 5 bases, with 11 bases sitting between them. CDR3: CASSPTRQDTQYF. In DNA form, the CDR3 reads TGTGCCAGCAGTCCGACACGCCAAGATACGCAGTATTTT.

V and J are TRBV12-5 and TRBJ2-3, with 9 bases aligning to TRBD1. V lost 2 bases, J lost 0 bases, and 6 bases stayed unmatched. Germline assignment: CDR1 LGHNT and CDR2 FRNRAP. This CDR3 spans 17 amino acids. CDR3 sequence reads: CASGLPRDRESTDTQYF. DNA for the CDR3: TGTGCTAGTGGTTTGCCCCGGGACAGGGAAAGCACAGATACGCAGTATTTT.

The CDR3 region has the DNA TGTGCCAGTAGTACACCCTCTGGAAACACCATATATTTT. The encoded protein is CASSTPSGNTIYF. V usage is TRBV19 and J usage is TRBJ1-3; D is unclear. This CDR3 is 13 amino acids long. V dropped 4 bases and J dropped 0 bases, with 4 bases sitting between them. Germline-derived CDR1 and CDR2 are LNHDA and SQIVND (reference sequence).

This clonotype has more than one count but fewer than ten. The chain recombines TRBV7-6 with TRBJ2-3; 7 positions agree with TRBD2. J lost 1 base, V lost 10 bases, and 5 bases had no gene match. The CDR3 consists of 13 residues. Germline assignment: CDR1 SGHVS and CDR2 FNYEAQ. CDR3 DNA: TGTGCCACCTCGGGGGGACGCACAGATACGCAGTATTTT. It is translated as CATSGGRTDTQYF.

This clonotype appeared a few times. The V call is TRBV6-9, the J call TRBJ1-3; D is unresolved. CDR3 length: 19 residues. Between the trimmed V and J ends, which lost 2 bases and 2 bases, there was a span of 22 bases. Germline V lookup: CDR1 MNHGY, CDR2 SVAAGI. The CDR3 nucleotides are TGTGCCAGCAGTTATCAAGGCCGCCGTGTACAAAGCACTGGAAACACCATATATTTT. It codes for CASSYQGRRVQSTGNTIYF.

This clonotype came up many times. J is TRBJ1-1 and V is TRBV2; weak D call: TRBD1 (5 bases). CDR3 length: 14 amino acids. Per the germline V gene, CDR1 is SNHLY and CDR2 is FYNNEI. Trimming pared 5 bases from V and 1 base from J, leaving 11 bases between. This chain's CDR3 is CASSRDGPNTEAFF. For the CDR3, the DNA is TGTGCCAGCAGTCGGGACGGACCGAACACTGAAGCTTTCTTT.

This clonotype was seen ten or more times. V usage is TRBV6-5 and J usage is TRBJ2-3; tentatively, D is TRBD2 (5 bases). This CDR3 region has 14 residues. The ends were cut back, 4 bases at V and 0 bases at J, with 8 bases in the middle. Germline V CDR1 and CDR2: MNHEY, SVGAGI. The CDR3 loop reads CASSWRASTDTQYF. The CDR3 DNA reads TGTGCCAGCAGTTGGCGGGCCAGCACAGATACGCAGTATTTT.

Details on this clonotype: A read error may be the cause here, since a much bigger clone is one base away. This chain connects TRBV19 to TRBJ2-7; 9 nucleotides match TRBD1. The CDR3 has 15 amino acids. Germline CDR1 and CDR2: LNHDA and SQIVND (reference sequence). V shed 5 bases, J shed 3 bases, and the junction held 8 bases outside the gene matches. The chain's CDR3 is CASSAGTGILYEQYF. The CDR3 DNA is TGTGCCAGTAGTGCCGGGACAGGGATCCTCTACGAGCAGTACTTC.

The CDR3 sequence: CASSLVGGSSYEQYF. CDR3 bases: TGTGCCAGCAGTTTGGTAGGCGGGAGCTCCTACGAGCAGTACTTC. The V gene is TRBV27, the J gene TRBJ2-7, with 7 bases identical to TRBD2. Trimming removed 3 bases from V and 0 bases from J; junction bases left unmatched: 5. The CDR3 is made up of 15 amino acids. The germline gives CDR1 MNHEY, CDR2 SMNVEV (reference sequence).